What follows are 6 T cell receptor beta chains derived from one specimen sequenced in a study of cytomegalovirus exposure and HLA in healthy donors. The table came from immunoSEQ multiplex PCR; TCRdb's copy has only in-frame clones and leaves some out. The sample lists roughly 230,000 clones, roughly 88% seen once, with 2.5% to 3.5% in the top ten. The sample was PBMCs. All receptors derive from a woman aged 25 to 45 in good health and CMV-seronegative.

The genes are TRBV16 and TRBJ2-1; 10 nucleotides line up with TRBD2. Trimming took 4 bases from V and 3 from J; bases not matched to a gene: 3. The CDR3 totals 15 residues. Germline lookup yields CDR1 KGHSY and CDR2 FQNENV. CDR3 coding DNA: TGTGCCAGCAGCCCCCCTAGCGGGAGCTACAATGAGCAGTTCTTC. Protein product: CASSPPSGSYNEQFF.

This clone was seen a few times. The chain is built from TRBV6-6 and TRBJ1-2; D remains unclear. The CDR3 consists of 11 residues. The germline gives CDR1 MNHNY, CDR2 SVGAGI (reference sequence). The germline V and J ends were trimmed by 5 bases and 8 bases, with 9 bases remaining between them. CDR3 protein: CASSLKEGYTF. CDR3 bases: TGTGCCAGCAGTCTTAAGGAGGGCTACACCTTC.

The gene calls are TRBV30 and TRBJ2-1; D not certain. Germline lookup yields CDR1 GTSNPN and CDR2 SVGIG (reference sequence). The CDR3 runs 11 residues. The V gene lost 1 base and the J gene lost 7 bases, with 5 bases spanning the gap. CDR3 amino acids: CAWSEGNEQFF. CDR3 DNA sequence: TGTGCCTGGAGTGAGGGAAATGAGCAGTTCTTC.

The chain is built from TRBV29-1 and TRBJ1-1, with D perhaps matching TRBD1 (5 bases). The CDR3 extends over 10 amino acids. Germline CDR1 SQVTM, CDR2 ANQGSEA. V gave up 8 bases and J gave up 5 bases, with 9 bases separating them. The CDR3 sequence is CSSGGTEAFF. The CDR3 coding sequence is TGCAGCTCGGGGGGGACTGAAGCTTTCTTT.

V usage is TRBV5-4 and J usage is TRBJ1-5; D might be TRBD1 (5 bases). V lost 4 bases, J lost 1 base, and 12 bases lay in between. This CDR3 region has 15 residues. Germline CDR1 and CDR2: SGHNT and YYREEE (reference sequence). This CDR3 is CASSPEAGSNQPQHF. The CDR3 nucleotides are TGTGCCAGCAGCCCCGAAGCAGGGAGCAATCAGCCCCAGCATTTT.

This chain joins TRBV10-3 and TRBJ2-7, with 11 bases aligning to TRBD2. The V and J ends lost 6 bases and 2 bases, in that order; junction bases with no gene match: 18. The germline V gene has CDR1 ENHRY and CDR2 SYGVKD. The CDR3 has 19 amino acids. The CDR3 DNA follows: TGTGCCATCAGACGAAAGGTAGCGGGAGGGCCGGAACTTCCCTACGAGCAGTACTTC. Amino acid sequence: CAIRRKVAGGPELPYEQYF.